This entry features one T cell receptor beta chain sequence. Its antigen is undetermined. These data come from a study of shared clonotypes between healthy human individuals. Study-level background: The study enrolled two women and three men aged 18 to 49.

The authors split each subset's genomic DNA evenly across several immunoSEQ plates. TCRdb's copy holds only in-frame clones and misses some; the assay was immunoSEQ multiplex PCR. The sample includes about 1.5 million clones, under 99% of them seen just once. The germline V and J ends were trimmed by 6 bases and 6 bases, with 18 bases remaining between them. The CDR3 has 14 amino acids. In germline, CDR1 is WNHNN, CDR2 SYGVQD (reference sequence). Study results and limitations: For naive CD4 cells, approximately 4.8% of clonotypes were shared across a handful of donors. Generation probability values for non-shared clonotypes were lower than those for clonotypes shared by all four donors.

Sequenced material: naive CD4+ T cells sorted from blood. Described subset: CD45RA+ positively selected. The chain is built from TRBV10-1 and TRBJ2-7; D perhaps matches TRBD2 (5 bases). This clonotype originated in a man aged 25-45 years in good health. The CDR3 coding sequence is TGCGCCAGCAGCACAACTAGATCGATGGGCGAGCAGTACTTC. The encoded protein is CASSTTRSMGEQYF.